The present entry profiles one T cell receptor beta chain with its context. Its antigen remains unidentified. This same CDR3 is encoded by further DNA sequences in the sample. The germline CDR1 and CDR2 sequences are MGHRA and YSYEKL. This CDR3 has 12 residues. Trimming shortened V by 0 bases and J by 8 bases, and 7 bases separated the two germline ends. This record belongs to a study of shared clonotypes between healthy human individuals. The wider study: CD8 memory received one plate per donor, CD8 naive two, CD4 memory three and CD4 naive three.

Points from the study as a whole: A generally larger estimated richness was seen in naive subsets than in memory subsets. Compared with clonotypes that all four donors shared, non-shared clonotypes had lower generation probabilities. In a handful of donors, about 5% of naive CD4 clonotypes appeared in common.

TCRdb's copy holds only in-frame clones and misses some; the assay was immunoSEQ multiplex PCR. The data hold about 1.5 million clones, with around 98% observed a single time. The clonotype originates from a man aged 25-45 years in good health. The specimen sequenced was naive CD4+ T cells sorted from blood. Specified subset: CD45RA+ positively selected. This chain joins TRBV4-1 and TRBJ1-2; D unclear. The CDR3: CASSQEGRGYTF. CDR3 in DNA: TGCGCCAGCAGCCAAGAAGGCAGGGGCTACACCTTC.